This T cell receptor beta chain was captured in a study of cytomegalovirus exposure and HLA in healthy donors. This clone was detected only once. Germline V gives CDR1 LNHDA, CDR2 SQIVND (reference sequence). Trimming took off 7 bases at V and 1 base at J, with 11 bases between the two ends. This CDR3 is 13 amino acids long. Assay: immunoSEQ multiplex PCR; the TCRdb copy retains only in-frame clones and omits some. This table has about 43,000 clones, 92% appearing once. This chain connects TRBV19 to TRBJ2-7; D unclear. The source material was PBMCs. The source is a man younger than 30 in good health and CMV-seronegative. DNA of the CDR3: TGTGCCAGTATTGACAACTTATCCTACGAGCAGTACTTC. Its protein is CASIDNLSYEQYF.